The 15 T cell receptor beta chains presented below share a single source sample, sequenced in a study of blood T cells in healthy people across ages. Together with a sample-barcoded 5' primer, a J-beta primer mix was included in a second PCR lasting roughly 7 to 11 cycles. TCRdb processed the 5' RACE reads anew with MiXCR; each CDR3 protein has one entry. The sample lists about 1.4 million distinct CDR3 sequences; approximately 60% were seen once. The sample taken for sequencing was blood. The receptors shown here come from a man younger than 35 in good health.

The genes are TRBV29-1 and TRBJ2-5, with D maybe TRBD1 (6 bases). The V gene's germline CDR1 is SQVTM and CDR2 ANQGSEA. V was cut by 3 bases and J by 9 bases, with 17 bases left in between. There are 13 residues in the CDR3. CDR3 in amino acids: CSVEKGGSSPQYF. CDR3 sequence (DNA): TGCAGCGTTGAGAAAGGGGGTAGCAGTCCCCAGTACTTC.

The chain links TRBV7-6 to TRBJ1-4, with unresolved D. V was pared by 2 bases and J by 6 bases, with 10 bases between. The CDR3 has 14 amino acids. Per germline, CDR1 SGHVS and CDR2 FNYEAQ. CDR3 sequence: CASSLSRTYEKLFF. The DNA of the CDR3 is TGTGCCAGCAGCTTATCACGGACCTATGAAAAACTGTTTTTT.

The CDR3 here is CASSQMTGAPFF. CDR3 sequence (DNA): TGTGCCAGCAGCCAAATGACAGGGGCGCCGTTCTTC. The J gene is TRBJ2-1, the V gene TRBV14, with TRBD1 matching over 8 bases. Germline V gene lookup returns CDR1 SGHDN and CDR2 FVKESK. The CDR3 is 12 residues long. V was pared by 2 bases and J by 15 bases, with 6 bases of the junction left unmatched. The full variable domain, in which reference TRBV14 and TRBJ2-1 provide the parts outside the CDR3, is EAGVTQFPSHSVIEKGQTVTLRCDPISGHDNLYWYRRVMGKEIKFLLHFVKESKQDESGMPNNRFLAERTGGTYSTLKVQPAELEDSGVYFCASSQMTGAPFFGPGTRLTVL.

The chain links TRBV20-1 to TRBJ1-5; no definite D call. The CDR3 length is 13 residues. Trimming left V 3 bases short and J 4 bases short, with 10 bases between. CDR1 and CDR2 from the germline V gene are DFQATT and SNEGSKA (reference sequence). CDR3 amino acids: CSASFSLNQPQHF. The CDR3 DNA reads TGCAGTGCTAGCTTCAGCCTAAATCAGCCCCAGCATTTT.

A few counts support this clonotype. The rearrangement uses TRBV20-1 and TRBJ2-7, with D hard to call. The CDR3 is 13 residues long. Germline V gene data show CDR1 as DFQATT and CDR2 as SNEGSKA (reference sequence). V was pared by 1 base and J by 3 bases, with 10 bases between. CDR3 in DNA: TGCAGTGCTAGAGGCGTCTTAGGCTACGAGCAGTACTTC. Translating gives CSARGVLGYEQYF.

This clonotype was found once. This rearrangement joins TRBV2 to TRBJ2-1, with 11 bases aligning to TRBD2. CDR1 and CDR2 from the germline V gene are SNHLY and FYNNEI. The CDR3 extends over 15 amino acids. Losses at the gene ends were 3 bases for V and 9 bases for J; bases not matched to a gene: 7. CDR3 in amino acids: CASSERLAGGGEQFF. In DNA form, the CDR3 reads TGTGCCAGCAGTGAGAGGCTAGCGGGAGGAGGTGAGCAGTTCTTC.

The chain couples TRBV3-1 to TRBJ1-2; no firm D call. The CDR3 has 16 amino acids. Germline V CDR1 and CDR2: LGHDT, YNNKEL (reference sequence). Trimming removed 1 base from V and 2 bases from J, with 14 bases in between. The CDR3 spells CASSQGGSGPNYGYTF. The CDR3 nucleotides read TGTGCCAGCAGCCAAGGAGGTTCCGGGCCGAACTATGGCTACACCTTC.

This clonotype was seen a few times. The rearrangement joins TRBV28 to TRBJ2-4, with 9 bases fitting TRBD2. V was clipped by 4 bases and J by 3 bases; unmatched bases: 10. CDR3 length: 17 residues. Germline V CDR1 and CDR2: MDHEN, SYDVKM. The CDR3 DNA follows: TGTGCCAGCAGTTATTTAGCGGGAGAGGAGGTCAAAAACATTCAGTACTTC. Its translation: CASSYLAGEEVKNIQYF.

The J gene is TRBJ2-7, the V gene TRBV7-2; D not resolved. Germline V gene data show CDR1 as SGHTA and CDR2 as FQGNSA. Trimming cost V 1 base and J 3 bases, with 10 bases left between them. CDR3 length: 14 amino acids. This CDR3 is CASSLEYGLYEQYF. The CDR3 DNA sequence: TGTGCCAGCAGCTTAGAGTACGGGCTCTACGAGCAGTACTTC.

J is TRBJ1-4 and V is TRBV29-1; D uncertain. Trimming pared 0 bases from V and 8 bases from J, leaving 7 bases between. The CDR3 is 12 amino acids. Per germline, CDR1 SQVTM and CDR2 ANQGSEA. The CDR3 sequence is CSVEEAGEKLFF. The CDR3 DNA reads TGCAGCGTTGAAGAAGCAGGAGAAAAACTGTTTTTT.

This clonotype showed up just once. The V and J genes are TRBV2 and TRBJ2-5, with D uncertain. V lost 9 bases, J lost 1 base, and 9 bases lay in between. The CDR3 is 12 amino acids. CDR1 and CDR2 (germline): SNHLY, FYNNEI. The CDR3 DNA is TGTGCCAGAACGGGCAGCCAAGAGACCCAGTACTTC. Translating it yields CARTGSQETQYF. The full variable domain, its missing parts supplied by reference TRBV2 and TRBJ2-5, is EPEVTQTPSHQVTQMGQEVILRCVPISNHLYFYWYRQILGQKVEFLVSFYNNEISEKSEIFDDQFSVERPDGSNFTLKIRSTKLEDSAMYFCARTGSQETQYFGPGTRLLVL.

The V gene is TRBV12-3 or TRBV12-4, the J gene TRBJ1-4; no reliable D call. The ends were cut back, 7 bases at V and 8 bases at J, with 11 bases in the middle. The CDR3 covers 12 residues. This CDR3 is CASTLSSEKLFF. CDR3 DNA: TGTGCCAGCACTTTGTCGTCCGAAAAACTGTTTTTT.

The chain carries TRBV7-9 and TRBJ2-7, with a tentative D call TRBD1 (6 bases). CDR1 and CDR2 (germline): SEHNR, FQNEAQ (reference sequence). The CDR3 runs 15 residues. Deletions cut 6 bases from V and 0 bases from J, with 15 bases between. The CDR3 sequence is CASRSTGTPSYEQYF. CDR3 bases: TGTGCCAGCAGGTCAACCGGGACACCCTCCTACGAGCAGTACTTC.

The chain links TRBV27 to TRBJ2-5; possible D gene TRBD2, 6 bases. Germline V gene sequence: CDR1 MNHEY, CDR2 SMNVEV (reference sequence). V was cut by 8 bases and J by 0 bases, with 13 bases left in between. The CDR3 loop spans 14 amino acids. The CDR3 nucleotides read TGTGCCAGCCGAATGGCGGGGTACCAAGAGACCCAGTACTTC. Translated: CASRMAGYQETQYF.

In this sample, this clonotype turned up a few times. This chain's CDR3 is CASSYHVGEAFF. CDR3 sequence (DNA): TGTGCCAGCAGTTACCACGTTGGTGAAGCTTTCTTT. V usage is TRBV6-6 and J usage is TRBJ1-1; D is uncertain. Deletions cut 2 bases from V and 7 bases from J, with 8 bases between. This CDR3 has 12 amino acids. CDR1 is MNHNY, CDR2 SVGAGI, per germline (reference sequence).